Shown below are 21 T cell receptor beta chains from a single sample sequenced in a study of CD8 T cell repertoires and HIV-1 epitope variants. The table came from immunoSEQ multiplex PCR; TCRdb's copy has only in-frame clones and leaves some out. In the table there are almost 5,500 clones, around 63% of which are singletons. These TCRs are of unknown antigen specificity. Material for sequencing was cultured CD8+ T cells derived from PBMCs. These receptors originate from a male donor with HIV.

This chain links TRBV27 with TRBJ1-5; the D gene is possibly TRBD1 (6 bases). The CDR3 loop spans 14 amino acids. V lost 5 bases, J lost 0 bases, and 8 bases lay in between. The germline gives CDR1 MNHEY, CDR2 SMNVEV (reference sequence). The CDR3 protein is CASSPRGSNQPQHF. CDR3 nucleotide sequence: TGTGCCAGCAGTCCCAGGGGTAGCAATCAGCCCCAGCATTTT.

V usage is TRBV10-3 and J usage is TRBJ2-7, with 10 bases matching TRBD1. Per germline, CDR1 ENHRY and CDR2 SYGVKD. The ends lost 6 bases at V and 3 bases at J; junction bases unmatched: 8. There are 15 residues in the CDR3. CDR3 nucleotide sequence: TGTGCCATCAGATCGGCGGGACAGGGGCACTACGAGCAGTACTTC. It yields the protein CAIRSAGQGHYEQYF.

The chain employs TRBV19 and TRBJ1-1; D call uncertain. This CDR3 has 11 residues. Trimming shortened V by 4 bases and J by 4 bases, and 4 bases separated the two germline ends. Per the germline V gene, CDR1 is LNHDA and CDR2 is SQIVND (reference sequence). The CDR3 is CASSRGTEAFF. Written as DNA, the CDR3 is TGTGCCAGTAGTAGGGGCACTGAAGCTTTCTTT. Looking up the rest from reference TRBV19 and TRBJ1-1 gives the full variable domain: DGGITQSPKYLFRKEGQNVTLSCEQNLNHDAMYWYRQDPGQGLRLIYYSQIVNDFQKGDIAEGYSVSREKKESFPLTVTSAQKNPTAFYLCASSRGTEAFFGQGTRLTVV.

Only a few counts were recorded for this clone. The chain's CDR3 is CASSLGEVYNEQFF. The CDR3 DNA reads TGCGCCAGCAGCTTGGGGGAAGTCTACAATGAGCAGTTCTTC. V usage is TRBV5-1 and J usage is TRBJ2-1; D gene uncertain. The length of the CDR3 is 14 residues. Trimming took off 0 bases at V and 3 bases at J, with 7 bases between the two ends. Germline lookup yields CDR1 SGHRS and CDR2 YFSETQ. Full variable domain (remainder filled in from reference TRBV5-1 and TRBJ2-1): KAGVTQTPRYLIKTRGQQVTLSCSPISGHRSVSWYQQTPGQGLQFLFEYFSETQRNKGNFPGRFSGRQFSNSRSEMNVSTLELGDSALYLCASSLGEVYNEQFFGPGTRLTVL.

CDR3 amino acids: CASSYGGGEQYF. The DNA for the CDR3 is TGTGCCAGCAGTTATGGGGGGGGCGAGCAGTACTTC. The chain combines TRBV28 with TRBJ2-7, with 7 bases matching TRBD2. The CDR3 has 12 amino acids. V was clipped by 4 bases and J by 6 bases; unmatched bases: 3. Germline V gene lookup returns CDR1 MDHEN and CDR2 SYDVKM.

This clone occurred once. The chain uses TRBV15 and TRBJ1-1; D not certain. From germline, CDR1 is LNHNV and CDR2 YYDKDF (reference sequence). This CDR3 spans 13 amino acids. The germline V and J ends were trimmed by 1 base and 1 base, with 4 bases remaining between them. CDR3 DNA: TGTGCCACCAGCAGAGCCAGGAACACTGAAGCTTTCTTT. Amino acid sequence: CATSRARNTEAFF.

The rearrangement links TRBV27 to TRBJ1-2; D gene ambiguous. Germline-derived CDR1 and CDR2 are MNHEY and SMNVEV (reference sequence). Trimming pared 6 bases from V and 4 bases from J, leaving 15 bases between. This CDR3 contains 14 residues. CDR3: CASRNSDGVYGYTF. CDR3 nucleotides: TGTGCCAGCAGGAACTCCGACGGGGTCTATGGCTACACCTTC.

This sequence joins TRBV11-3 and TRBJ2-2, with D tentatively TRBD1 or TRBD2 (5 bases each). The CDR3 is made up of 15 amino acids. Looked up from germline, CDR1 is SGHNT and CDR2 is YENEEA. V lost 6 bases, J lost 2 bases, and 13 bases lay in between. This chain's CDR3 is CASSPGTLNTGELFF. The CDR3 bases are TGTGCCAGCAGTCCCGGGACCCTAAACACCGGGGAGCTGTTTTTT.

V usage is TRBV5-8 and J usage is TRBJ1-3, with a tentative D call TRBD1 (5 bases). Germline V gene sequence: CDR1 SGHTS, CDR2 YDEGEE. The CDR3 contains 16 residues. The germline V and J ends were trimmed by 4 bases and 0 bases, with 14 bases remaining between them. CDR3 loop: CASSVDTQSSGNTIYF. The CDR3 nucleotides are TGTGCCAGCAGCGTGGACACCCAGAGCTCTGGAAACACCATATATTTT.

This clone was observed a few times. This chain links TRBV19 with TRBJ2-7; perhaps TRBD1 as D (6 bases). V dropped 5 bases and J dropped 4 bases, with 9 bases sitting between them. CDR1 is LNHDA, CDR2 SQIVND, per germline (reference sequence). CDR3 length: 12 residues. The CDR3 loop reads CASSGDTYEQYF. The CDR3 DNA follows: TGTGCCAGTAGTGGGGACACTTACGAGCAGTACTTC. Filled out from reference TRBV19 and TRBJ2-7, the complete variable domain reads DGGITQSPKYLFRKEGQNVTLSCEQNLNHDAMYWYRQDPGQGLRLIYYSQIVNDFQKGDIAEGYSVSREKKESFPLTVTSAQKNPTAFYLCASSGDTYEQYFGPGTRLTVT.

This clone was seen more than once but under ten times. V usage is TRBV28 and J usage is TRBJ1-4, with D possibly being TRBD1 (5 bases). V lost 1 base to trimming and J lost 10 bases, with 13 bases between them. Germline V CDR1 and CDR2: MDHEN, SYDVKM. CDR3 length: 14 amino acids. The CDR3 here is CASSLYDRGAKLFF. Here the CDR3 DNA reads TGTGCCAGCAGTTTATACGACAGAGGCGCAAAACTGTTTTTT.

The V gene is TRBV28, the J gene TRBJ2-3, with D possibly TRBD2 on 6 matching bases. This CDR3 is built from 15 residues. Germline CDR1 MDHEN, CDR2 SYDVKM. V lost 6 bases and J lost 0, with 13 bases in between. The CDR3 here is CASRPGTYSTDTQYF. The CDR3 DNA reads as TGTGCCAGCAGACCAGGGACTTATAGCACAGATACGCAGTATTTT.

V is TRBV28 and J is TRBJ1-4; D gene ambiguous. Germline CDR1 MDHEN, CDR2 SYDVKM. With 3 bases removed from V and 0 bases from J, the gap between germline ends came to 17 bases. CDR3 length: 18 amino acids. In nucleotides, the CDR3 is TGTGCCAGCAGTTTGTCAGTTTCTGAGGATGCAACTAATGAAAAACTGTTTTTT. As protein: CASSLSVSEDATNEKLFF.

The chain recombines TRBV23-1 with TRBJ1-1; D is unclear. TRBV23-1 is noted as an ORF with a role that remains uncertain. V lost 3 bases, J lost 1 base, and 6 bases lay in between. CDR3 length: 13 residues. Here the CDR3 DNA reads TGCGCCAGCAGTCATGGAGGGAACACTGAAGCTTTCTTT. It is translated as CASSHGGNTEAFF.

This clone has more than one count but fewer than ten. The rearrangement joins TRBV19 to TRBJ1-5; 9 bases are a match to TRBD1. Germline V gene data show CDR1 as LNHDA and CDR2 as SQIVND (reference sequence). This CDR3 contains 16 residues. After removal of 8 bases from V and 0 bases from J, the junction contained 8 bases not matched to a gene. CDR3 sequence: CASDTGGWSSNQPQHF. In nucleotides, the CDR3 is TGTGCCAGTGATACAGGGGGCTGGTCTAGCAATCAGCCCCAGCATTTT.

The J gene is TRBJ2-2, the V gene TRBV19, with TRBD2 matching over 12 bases. The CDR3 has 18 residues. Germline V gene lookup returns CDR1 LNHDA and CDR2 SQIVND (reference sequence). With V trimmed by 1 base and J by 3 bases, 6 bases remained unmatched. Written as DNA, the CDR3 is TGTGCCAGTAGTATAGGGACTAGCGGGATCGTAGACACCGGGGAGCTGTTTTTT. This encodes CASSIGTSGIVDTGELFF.

The rearrangement uses TRBV7-9 and TRBJ2-3; D gene uncertain. Trimming left V 4 bases short and J 8 bases short, with 10 bases between. The germline V gene has CDR1 SEHNR and CDR2 FQNEAQ (reference sequence). This CDR3 region has 12 residues. The CDR3 sequence: CASSSEGSTQYF. DNA for the CDR3: TGTGCCAGCAGCTCAGAAGGATCTACGCAGTATTTT.

The rearrangement links TRBV28 to TRBJ1-1; unclear D gene. Germline assignment: CDR1 MDHEN and CDR2 SYDVKM. CDR3 size: 14 residues. V lost 5 bases to trimming and J lost 0 bases, with 10 bases between them. CDR3 nucleotide sequence: TGTGCCAGCAGTCCCCTCGTCCTGAACACTGAAGCTTTCTTT. Protein sequence: CASSPLVLNTEAFF.

The genes are TRBV27 and TRBJ2-7; D might be TRBD1 (5 bases). Germline loops: CDR1 MNHEY, CDR2 SMNVEV (reference sequence). The CDR3 is 13 residues long. Trimming removed 6 bases from V and 2 bases from J, with 11 bases in between. CDR3 protein: CASRAGQAYEQYF. CDR3 DNA sequence: TGTGCCAGCAGGGCTGGACAAGCCTACGAGCAGTACTTC.

This clone showed up just a few times. The chain recombines TRBV7-9 with TRBJ2-7, with 7 positions matching TRBD2. Germline V lookup: CDR1 SEHNR, CDR2 FQNEAQ (reference sequence). CDR3 length: 16 amino acids. V shed 4 bases and J 0 bases; nucleotides not matched to a gene: 9. The CDR3 DNA follows: TGTGCCAGCAGCTCACAAACTAGCGAGCGCTCCTACGAGCAGTACTTC. Translation gives CASSSQTSERSYEQYF.

The chain links TRBV27 to TRBJ2-7, with D perhaps being TRBD1 or TRBD2 (5 bases each). The ends were cut back, 0 bases at V and 1 base at J, with 13 bases in the middle. The CDR3 is made up of 16 amino acids. Per germline, CDR1 MNHEY and CDR2 SMNVEV (reference sequence). The CDR3 protein is CASSLSLGTLSYEQYF. As DNA, the CDR3 is TGTGCCAGCAGTTTATCGTTAGGGACGTTGTCCTACGAGCAGTACTTC.